This is a list of T cell receptor beta chains from one sample in a study of blood T cell repertoires in COVID-19. Libraries were prepared by immunoSEQ multiplex PCR; TCRdb keeps only in-frame clonotypes and omits some of them. The data hold under 300,000 clones, with 81% observed a single time. Sequenced: peripheral blood. The receptors derive from a woman in her sixties or seventies with active or convalescent COVID-19. The CDR3 runs from the conserved cysteine through the conserved F or W. The D gene is left open where the match is weak. Expanded clones get a size class; other rows say once, few or many, or leave the size out.

size	V	J	D	DNA	CDR3
.	TRBV9	TRBJ2-1	.	TGTGCCAGCAGCGTAGGTCTAGGAAGTTATGAGCAGTTCTTC	CASSVGLGSYEQFF
few	TRBV6-5	TRBJ1-5	.	TGTGCCAGCGGACGAGGAGGGAAGAACAATCAGCCCCAGCATTTT	CASGRGGKNNQPQHF
.	TRBV6-2/TRBV6-3	TRBJ2-7	.	TGTGCCAGCAGTTACCCCAACCCTTTCATGACAGGAGCAACCTACGAGCAGTACTTC	CASSYPNPFMTGATYEQYF
.	TRBV6-5	TRBJ1-4	TRBD1	TGTGCCAGCAGGCGAGGGACAGGAAACAATGAAAAACTGTTTTTT	CASRRGTGNNEKLFF
.	TRBV5-7	TRBJ2-7	.	TGTGCCAGCAGCGGTACAGGGTTCGAGCAGTACTTC	CASSGTGFEQYF
.	TRBV10-3	TRBJ1-6	.	TGTGCCATCAGTGAGGGCAGGGGAGATTCACCCCTCCACTTT	CAISEGRGDSPLHF
.	TRBV3-1/TRBV3-2	TRBJ1-2	TRBD1	TGTGCCAGCAGCCAAGGGCAGGGGGCGCGCGGCTACACCTTC	CASSQGQGARGYTF
few	TRBV10-3	TRBJ1-2	TRBD1	TGTGCCACCACCAGACAGGGCAGAGTTGGCTACACCTTC	CATTRQGRVGYTF
.	TRBV29-1	TRBJ1-1	.	TGCAGCGTTCGTGGTCCGGACAGATACACTGAAGCTTTCTTT	CSVRGPDRYTEAFF
once	TRBV15	TRBJ1-5	.	TGTGCCACCAGGGACGGCAGGGGCGTTCGGGGCAATCAGCCCCAGCATTTT	CATRDGRGVRGNQPQHF
once	TRBV6-2/TRBV6-3	TRBJ1-2	.	TGTGCCAGCAGTTTTGCGTATGGCTACACCTTC	CASSFAYGYTF
.	TRBV6-5	TRBJ2-7	.	TGTGCCAGCAGAAGGACAGAGTACGAGCAGTACTTC	CASRRTEYEQYF
.	TRBV6-5	TRBJ1-4	.	TGTGCCAGCAGTTCCGAATCTTGGGGGGAGAGACTGTTTTTT	CASSSESWGERLFF
.	TRBV4-1	TRBJ2-5	.	TGCGCCAGCAGCCAAGAACTAGCAGGGGAGACCCAGTACTTC	CASSQELAGETQYF
.	TRBV19	TRBJ2-7	TRBD1	TGTGCCAGTAGTATAGTTATGGCAGGGGGATCCGACGAGCAGTACTTC	CASSIVMAGGSDEQYF